The 22 T cell receptor beta chains below were found in one sample sequenced in a study of T cell clones after liver transplantation. Repertoires were generated with immunoSEQ multiplex PCR, while TCRdb's copy carries only in-frame clones and drops some. This sample carries approximately 55,000 clones, roughly 71% of them seen once, and the ten largest clones take about 10%. The starting material was CD4+ T cells from blood, obtained 54 months after liver transplant. These receptor sequences come from a human patient who received a liver transplant. Some T cells may trace back to the graft donor.

This clone came up a few times. The chain links TRBV29-1 to TRBJ1-2; possible D gene TRBD1, 6 bases. Trimming removed 7 bases at V and 4 bases at J, with 22 bases between. The V gene's germline CDR1 is SQVTM and CDR2 ANQGSEA. This CDR3 comprises 15 residues. The CDR3 sequence: CSASSEGTTAYGYTF. DNA of the CDR3: TGCAGCGCCTCTTCTGAGGGGACAACGGCCTATGGCTACACCTTC.

This chain connects TRBV11-2 to TRBJ1-2; D might be TRBD1 (6 bases). The V end lost 4 bases, the J end lost 2 bases, and 8 bases lay between the germline ends. The CDR3 contains 13 residues. Germline V gene sequence: CDR1 SGHAT, CDR2 FQNNGV. Here the CDR3 reads CASSYQGNYGYTF. The DNA of the CDR3 is TGTGCCAGCAGCTATCAGGGGAACTATGGCTACACCTTC.

The V and J genes are TRBV7-2 and TRBJ2-3; D is uncertain. The V gene's germline CDR1 is SGHTA and CDR2 FQGNSA. This CDR3 is built from 15 residues. Trimming cost V 5 bases and J 8 bases, with 20 bases left between them. CDR3 protein: CASSPRAPPLGTQYF. CDR3 coding DNA: TGTGCCAGCAGCCCCCGGGCCCCCCCATTGGGTACGCAGTATTTT.

The V and J genes are TRBV27 and TRBJ2-3, with D maybe TRBD2 (6 bases). Germline CDR1 reads MNHEY; CDR2 reads SMNVEV (reference sequence). The CDR3 has 15 amino acids. Trimming took off 5 bases at V and 8 bases at J, with 20 bases between the two ends. As DNA, the CDR3 is TGTGCCAGCAGTCCCCAACCGGCGGTGGAGGGTACGCAGTATTTT. Amino acids: CASSPQPAVEGTQYF.

The chain carries TRBV5-1 and TRBJ2-6, with D possibly matching TRBD2 (5 bases). There are 14 residues in the CDR3. V lost 6 bases and J 0 bases, leaving 7 bases between the germline ends. Looked up from germline, CDR1 is SGHRS and CDR2 is YFSETQ. CDR3 bases: TGCGCCAGCACGGCGGGCTCTGGGGCCAACGTCCTGACTTTC. Translating it yields CASTAGSGANVLTF.

This rearrangement joins TRBV9 to TRBJ1-4; D uncertain. The length of the CDR3 is 13 residues. CDR1 is SGDLS and CDR2 is YYNGEE in the germline V gene. Trimming left V 0 bases short and J 5 bases short, with 5 bases between. CDR3 DNA sequence: TGTGCCAGCAGCGTAGCGCCGAATGAAAAACTGTTTTTT. Its translation: CASSVAPNEKLFF.

This clone was picked up a small number of times. The V gene is TRBV2, the J gene TRBJ1-5; 8 bases match TRBD1. CDR1 SNHLY and CDR2 FYNNEI come from the germline V gene. The CDR3 runs to 15 residues. J gave up 3 bases and V 6 bases, and 7 bases lay outside the gene matches. The CDR3 sequence is CASRTDRVNNQPQHF. CDR3 in DNA: TGTGCCAGCAGGACGGACAGGGTGAACAATCAGCCCCAGCATTTT.

This clone has just one count. The chain is built from TRBV28 and TRBJ1-2; perhaps TRBD1 as D (6 bases). V lost 3 bases, J lost 6 bases, and 17 bases lay in between. From germline, CDR1 is MDHEN and CDR2 SYDVKM. The CDR3 runs 15 residues. The CDR3 nucleotides read TGTGCCAGCAGTTTTCACAGGGTAGGGCTAAATGGCTACACCTTC. It encodes CASSFHRVGLNGYTF.

The chain employs TRBV7-9 and TRBJ1-3, with 8 bases that match TRBD1. The trim removed 5 bases at V and 0 bases at J, leaving 9 bases unmatched. Germline CDR1 is SEHNR and CDR2 is FQNEAQ (reference sequence). The CDR3 is 17 amino acids. The CDR3 protein is CASSKNRGASSGNTIYF. CDR3 DNA: TGTGCCAGCAGCAAAAACAGGGGGGCGAGCTCTGGAAACACCATATATTTT.

The chain couples TRBV19 to TRBJ1-1; TRBD1 agrees at 10 bases. Trimming took 6 bases from V and 10 from J; bases not matched to a gene: 8. Germline CDR1 is LNHDA and CDR2 is SQIVND (reference sequence). The CDR3 has 13 residues. The CDR3 nucleotides are TGTGCCAGTAGGATCCCGGGACAGGGGTCAGCTTTCTTT. It specifies CASRIPGQGSAFF.

This clone was detected a few times. The V gene is TRBV29-1, the J gene TRBJ2-1, with 8 bases identical to TRBD2. V lost 6 bases to trimming and J lost 2 bases; unmatched junction nucleotides: 3. This CDR3 has 13 amino acids. Germline V CDR1 and CDR2: SQVTM, ANQGSEA. In DNA, the CDR3 is TGCAGCGTAGGGACTAGGACCTACAATGAGCAGTTCTTC. Residues: CSVGTRTYNEQFF.

The chain has TRBV14 and TRBJ1-4; D gene ambiguous. Germline V lookup: CDR1 SGHDN, CDR2 FVKESK. CDR3 size: 15 residues. V lost 1 base and J 0 bases, leaving 6 bases between the germline ends. Here the CDR3 reads CASSQVTSTNEKLFF. In DNA, the CDR3 is TGTGCCAGCAGCCAAGTTACATCAACTAATGAAAAACTGTTTTTT.

The CDR3 coding sequence is TGTGCCAGCAGCTTAGCCCGCCCAGCGGCTGGAAACACCATATATTTT. It codes for CASSLARPAAGNTIYF. V gene TRBV7-6 combines with J gene TRBJ1-3, with D uncertain. Germline V gene lookup returns CDR1 SGHVS and CDR2 FNYEAQ. The ends were cut back, 0 bases at V and 2 bases at J, with 11 bases in the middle. This CDR3 comprises 16 residues.

V and J are TRBV5-4 and TRBJ1-4; the match to TRBD1 covers 12 bases. The V segment lost 4 bases and the J segment 4 bases; nucleotides outside the gene matches: 11. There are 18 residues in the CDR3. Germline CDR1 SGHNT, CDR2 YYREEE (reference sequence). CDR3 in amino acids: CASSVKTGTGGINEKLFF. The CDR3 DNA reads as TGTGCCAGCAGCGTGAAGACCGGGACAGGGGGCATTAATGAAAAACTGTTTTTT.

The rearrangement uses TRBV27 and TRBJ2-1; possible D gene TRBD1, 6 bases. Trimming removed 8 bases from V and 10 bases from J, with 15 bases in between. This CDR3 is built from 12 residues. Germline V CDR1 and CDR2: MNHEY, SMNVEV (reference sequence). CDR3 protein: CASRSQGFEQFF. The CDR3 bases are TGTGCCAGCCGCTCACAGGGTTTCGAGCAGTTCTTC.

V usage is TRBV13 and J usage is TRBJ2-7; D is uncertain. Germline V lookup: CDR1 PRHDT, CDR2 FYEKMQ (reference sequence). CDR3 length: 11 residues. Trimming left V 2 bases short and J 7 bases short, with 6 bases between. The CDR3 sequence: CASSLLREQYF. For the CDR3, the DNA is TGTGCCAGCAGCTTACTTCGTGAGCAGTACTTC.

This sequence joins TRBV2 and TRBJ2-1, with 9 nucleotides matching TRBD1. The V gene end was trimmed by 6 bases and the J gene end by 6 bases; junction bases not matched to a gene: 6. Germline lookup yields CDR1 SNHLY and CDR2 FYNNEI. The CDR3 contains 14 residues. In DNA, the CDR3 is TGTGCCAGCAGAGGGACAGGGTCGGGCAATGAGCAGTTCTTC. Translation: CASRGTGSGNEQFF.

This clone was detected only a few times. The chain employs TRBV4-1 and TRBJ2-3, with 10 nucleotides matching TRBD2. Losses at the gene ends were 3 bases for V and 2 bases for J; bases not matched to a gene: 5. The CDR3 consists of 16 residues. Per the germline V gene, CDR1 is MGHRA and CDR2 is YSYEKL. This CDR3 is CASSHFGLAVTDTQYF. In DNA form, the CDR3 reads TGCGCCAGCAGCCATTTCGGACTAGCGGTCACAGATACGCAGTATTTT.

The chain joins TRBV28 to TRBJ1-5; D not resolved. This CDR3 contains 12 residues. Trimming stripped 4 bases from V and 6 bases from J, with 7 bases between. The germline V gene has CDR1 MDHEN and CDR2 SYDVKM. This chain's CDR3 is CASSYGFQPQHF. In DNA, the CDR3 is TGTGCCAGCAGTTATGGTTTTCAGCCCCAGCATTTT. Supplemented by reference TRBV28 and TRBJ1-5, the full variable domain reads DVKVTQSSRYLVKRTGEKVFLECVQDMDHENMFWYRQDPGLGLRLIYFSYDVKMKEKGDIPEGYSVSREKKERFSLILESASTNQTSMYLCASSYGFQPQHFGDGTRLSIL.

The genes are TRBV28 and TRBJ1-6, with TRBD1 as a possible D gene (6 bases). This CDR3 is 16 amino acids long. Trimming removed 6 bases at V and 2 bases at J, with 14 bases between. Germline loops: CDR1 MDHEN, CDR2 SYDVKM. Here the CDR3 DNA reads TGTGCCAGCAGCCGCTTTAGGGGGACCTATAATTCACCCCTCCACTTT. Its translation: CASSRFRGTYNSPLHF.

This sequence joins TRBV29-1 and TRBJ2-7; tentative D call: TRBD1 (6 bases). The CDR3 sequence is 12 residues long. In germline, CDR1 is SQVTM, CDR2 ANQGSEA. Trimming removed 6 bases at V and 1 base at J, with 10 bases between. CDR3 in amino acids: CSVRDNSYEQYF. CDR3 nucleotide sequence: TGCAGCGTCCGGGACAATTCCTACGAGCAGTACTTC.

The chain uses TRBV5-1 and TRBJ1-5; no firm D call. From germline, CDR1 is SGHRS and CDR2 YFSETQ. The CDR3 is made up of 17 amino acids. V shed 0 bases and J shed 0 bases, with 13 bases lying between them. CDR3 amino acids: CASSLEPGTFSNQPQHF. CDR3 coding DNA: TGCGCCAGCAGCTTGGAACCAGGCACCTTTAGCAATCAGCCCCAGCATTTT. Full variable domain (missing parts from reference TRBV5-1 and TRBJ1-5): KAGVTQTPRYLIKTRGQQVTLSCSPISGHRSVSWYQQTPGQGLQFLFEYFSETQRNKGNFPGRFSGRQFSNSRSEMNVSTLELGDSALYLCASSLEPGTFSNQPQHFGDGTRLSIL.